This paragraph reports one T cell receptor (beta chain). The antigen is undetermined. The time point was: week 47, end of study. What each vaccine dose contained was 300 ug of mutant IDH1 20-mer peptide, accompanied by topical imiquimod. Germline V CDR1 and CDR2: SGDLS, YYNGEE. V lost 1 base to trimming and J lost 3 bases, with 9 bases between them. The CDR3 contains 14 residues. The table came from immunoSEQ multiplex PCR; TCRdb's copy has only in-frame clones and leaves some out. Of around 30,000 clones in the sample, 89% were seen once. This entry belongs to a study of a mutant IDH1 vaccine in newly diagnosed glioma. Study at large: Patients' prior therapy spanned radiotherapy, temozolomide, or both; most underwent both.

The chain is built from TRBV9 and TRBJ2-3; no clear D. Sequenced here: PBMCs, sampled from a glioma patient whose treatment included an IDH1 peptide vaccine. The clonotype comes from a man aged 35 to 55 with glioma. This CDR3 reads CASSVRPTTDTQYF. The CDR3, as DNA: TGTGCCAGCAGCGTAAGGCCCACTACAGATACGCAGTATTTT.